The entry below gives a single T cell receptor beta chain sequence along with its context. Its antigen is as yet unknown. The data originate from a study of T cells in Graves' hyperthyroidism and ophthalmopathy. Notes on the study in general: It was a median roughly 6.5 months before onset that the model predicted ophthalmopathy. In the blood, most expanded thyroid clonotypes above 0.001 appeared as well.

Patients having uncontrolled infection, another autoimmune disease, pregnancy or lactation were not included. Each diagnosis was grounded in clinical symptoms, serum thyroxine and TRAb, thyroid ultrasound, and orbital computed tomography. From RNA transcripts, TCR beta CDR3 regions were amplified. A set of HTBI primers served as the primers for a first-round RT-PCR of the TCR CDR3. TCRdb called the multiplex PCR reads again in MiXCR, with one record for every CDR3 protein. Here the sample spans around 490,000 distinct CDR3 sequences, 20% being singletons. This TCR was sampled from a man aged 40-49 years with Graves' ophthalmopathy. Input material: blood.

The CDR3 region has the DNA TGCGCCAGCAGCGAAGCGGGGGAAGCTACAGATACGCAGTATTTT. This gives the protein CASSEAGEATDTQYF. The chain joins TRBV10-2 to TRBJ2-3, with 8 nucleotides matching TRBD2. V trimming: 6 bases; J trimming: 3 bases; junction bases outside the gene matches: 8. The CDR3 consists of 15 residues. Per germline, CDR1 WSHSY and CDR2 SAAADI.